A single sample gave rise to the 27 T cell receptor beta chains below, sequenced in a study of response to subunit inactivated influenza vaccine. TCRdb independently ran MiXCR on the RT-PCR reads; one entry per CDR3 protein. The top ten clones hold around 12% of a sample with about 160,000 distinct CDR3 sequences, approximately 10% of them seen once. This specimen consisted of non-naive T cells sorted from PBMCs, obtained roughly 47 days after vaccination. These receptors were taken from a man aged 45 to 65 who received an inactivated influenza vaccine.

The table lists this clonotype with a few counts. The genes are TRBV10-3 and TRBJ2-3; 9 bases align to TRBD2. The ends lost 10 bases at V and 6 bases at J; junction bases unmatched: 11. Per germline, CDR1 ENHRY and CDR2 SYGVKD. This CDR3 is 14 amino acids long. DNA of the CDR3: TGTGCCACCCAAAGTGCGGGGGGGCCCGATACGCAGTATTTT. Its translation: CATQSAGGPDTQYF.

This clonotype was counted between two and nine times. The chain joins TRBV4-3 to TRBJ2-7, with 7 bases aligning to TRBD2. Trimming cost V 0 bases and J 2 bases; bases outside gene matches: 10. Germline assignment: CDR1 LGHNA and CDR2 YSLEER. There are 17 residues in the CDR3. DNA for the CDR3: TGCGCCAGCAGCCAAGATCGATCCGGGGGGTGGACCTACGAGCAGTACTTC. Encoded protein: CASSQDRSGGWTYEQYF.

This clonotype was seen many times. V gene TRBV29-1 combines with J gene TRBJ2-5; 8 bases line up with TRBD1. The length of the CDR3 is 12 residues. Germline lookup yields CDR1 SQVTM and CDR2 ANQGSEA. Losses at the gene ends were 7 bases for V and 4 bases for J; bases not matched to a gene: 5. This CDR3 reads CSGGQGSETQYF. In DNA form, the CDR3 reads TGCAGCGGTGGACAGGGCTCAGAGACCCAGTACTTC. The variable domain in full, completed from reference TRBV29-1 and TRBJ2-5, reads SAVISQKPSRDICQRGTSLTIQCQVDSQVTMMFWYRQQPGQSLTLIATANQGSEATYESGFVIDKFPISRPNLTFSTLTVSNMSPEDSSIYLCSGGQGSETQYFGPGTRLLVL.

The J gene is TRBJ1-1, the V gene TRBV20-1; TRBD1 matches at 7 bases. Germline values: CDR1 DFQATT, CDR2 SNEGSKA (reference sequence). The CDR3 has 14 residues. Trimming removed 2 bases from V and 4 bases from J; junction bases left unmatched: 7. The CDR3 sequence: CSARYPGGITEAFF. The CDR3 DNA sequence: TGCAGTGCTAGATACCCAGGGGGTATCACTGAAGCTTTCTTT.

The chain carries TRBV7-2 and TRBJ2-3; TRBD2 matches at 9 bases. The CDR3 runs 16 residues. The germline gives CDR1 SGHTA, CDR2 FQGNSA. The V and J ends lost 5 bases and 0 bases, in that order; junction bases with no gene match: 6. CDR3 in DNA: TGTGCCAGCAGCCCGACTAGCGGATCTAGCACAGATACGCAGTATTTT. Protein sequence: CASSPTSGSSTDTQYF.

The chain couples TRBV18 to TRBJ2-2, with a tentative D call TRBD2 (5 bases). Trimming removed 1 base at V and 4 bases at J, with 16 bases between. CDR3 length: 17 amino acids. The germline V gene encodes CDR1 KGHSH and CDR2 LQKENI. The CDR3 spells CASSPRPGEGGTGELFF. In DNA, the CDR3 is TGTGCCAGCTCACCACGACCCGGGGAAGGTGGCACCGGGGAGCTGTTTTTT.

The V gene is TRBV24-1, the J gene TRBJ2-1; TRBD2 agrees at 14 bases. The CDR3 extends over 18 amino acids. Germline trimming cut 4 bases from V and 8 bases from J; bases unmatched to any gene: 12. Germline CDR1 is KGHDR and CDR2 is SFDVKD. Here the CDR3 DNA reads TGTGCCACCAGTGACCCCGGGACTAGCGGGAGAGGGTCGGATGAGCAGTTCTTC. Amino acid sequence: CATSDPGTSGRGSDEQFF.

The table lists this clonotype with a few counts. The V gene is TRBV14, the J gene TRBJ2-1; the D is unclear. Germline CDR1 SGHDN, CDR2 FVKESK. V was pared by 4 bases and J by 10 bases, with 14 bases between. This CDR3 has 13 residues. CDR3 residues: CASSPSISGEQFF. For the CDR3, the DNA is TGTGCCAGCAGCCCCTCGATTTCAGGAGAGCAGTTCTTC.

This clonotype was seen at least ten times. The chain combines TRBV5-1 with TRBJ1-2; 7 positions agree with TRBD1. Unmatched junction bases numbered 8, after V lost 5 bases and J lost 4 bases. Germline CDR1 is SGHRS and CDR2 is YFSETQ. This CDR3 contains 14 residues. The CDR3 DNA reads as TGCGCCAGCAGAATAGACCAGGGGGGCTATGGCTACACCTTC. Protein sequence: CASRIDQGGYGYTF.

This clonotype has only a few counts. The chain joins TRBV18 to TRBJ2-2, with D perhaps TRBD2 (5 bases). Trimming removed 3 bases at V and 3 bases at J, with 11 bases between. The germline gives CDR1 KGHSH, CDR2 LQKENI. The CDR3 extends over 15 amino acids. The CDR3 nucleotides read TGTGCCAGCTCACCCTTGGGAGTTTACACCGGGGAGCTGTTTTTT. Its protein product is CASSPLGVYTGELFF.

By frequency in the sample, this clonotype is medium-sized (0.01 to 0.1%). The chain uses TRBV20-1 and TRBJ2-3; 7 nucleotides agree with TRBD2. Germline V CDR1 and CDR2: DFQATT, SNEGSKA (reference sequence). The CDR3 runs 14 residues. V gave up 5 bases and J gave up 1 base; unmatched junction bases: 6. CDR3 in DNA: TGCAGTGCTGGGAACGCGGGGGGCACAGATACGCAGTATTTT. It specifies CSAGNAGGTDTQYF.

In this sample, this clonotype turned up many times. The CDR3, as DNA: TGCGCCAGCAGCTTGGTGACAGGGGGTACCTACGAGCAGTACTTC. Its translation: CASSLVTGGTYEQYF. V and J are TRBV5-1 and TRBJ2-7; 9 nucleotides match TRBD1. Germline lookup yields CDR1 SGHRS and CDR2 YFSETQ. This CDR3 is built from 15 residues. Trimming at V came to 0 bases and at J to 2 bases, leaving 3 bases not matched to a gene.

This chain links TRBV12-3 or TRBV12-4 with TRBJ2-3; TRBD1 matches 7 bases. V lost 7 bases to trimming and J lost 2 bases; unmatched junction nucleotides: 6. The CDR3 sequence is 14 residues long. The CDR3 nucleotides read TGTGCCAGCACCCCGGGACAGCACACAGATACGCAGTATTTT. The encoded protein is CASTPGQHTDTQYF.

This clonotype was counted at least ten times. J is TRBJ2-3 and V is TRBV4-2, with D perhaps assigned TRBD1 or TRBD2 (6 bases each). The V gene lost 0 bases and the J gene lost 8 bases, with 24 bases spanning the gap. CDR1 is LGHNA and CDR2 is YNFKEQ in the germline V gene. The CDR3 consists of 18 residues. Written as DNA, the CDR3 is TGTGCCAGCAGCCAAGAACGTCGTCGGGGGCTCCTCCGGAGTACGCAGTATTTT. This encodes CASSQERRRGLLRSTQYF.

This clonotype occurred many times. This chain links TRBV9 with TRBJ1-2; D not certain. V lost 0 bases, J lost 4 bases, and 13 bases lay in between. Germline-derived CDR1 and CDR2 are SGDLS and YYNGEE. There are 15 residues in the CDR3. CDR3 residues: CASSVDPGMSYGYTF. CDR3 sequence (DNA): TGTGCCAGCAGCGTAGACCCGGGAATGAGCTATGGCTACACCTTC.

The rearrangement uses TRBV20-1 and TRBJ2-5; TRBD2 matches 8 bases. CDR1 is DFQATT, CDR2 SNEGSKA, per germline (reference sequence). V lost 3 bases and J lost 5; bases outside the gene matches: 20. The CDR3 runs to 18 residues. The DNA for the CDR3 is TGCAGTGCTAGGTCGGGGCGTCGGAAAAGCGGGAGTTTGGAGACCCAGTACTTC. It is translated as CSARSGRRKSGSLETQYF.

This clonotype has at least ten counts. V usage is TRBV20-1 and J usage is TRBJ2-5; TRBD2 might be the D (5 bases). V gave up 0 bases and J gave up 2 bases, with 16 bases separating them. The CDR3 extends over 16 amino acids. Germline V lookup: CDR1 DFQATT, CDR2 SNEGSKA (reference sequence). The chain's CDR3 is CSARDGSGVRQETQYF. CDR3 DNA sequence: TGCAGTGCTAGAGATGGATCCGGGGTCAGGCAAGAGACCCAGTACTTC.

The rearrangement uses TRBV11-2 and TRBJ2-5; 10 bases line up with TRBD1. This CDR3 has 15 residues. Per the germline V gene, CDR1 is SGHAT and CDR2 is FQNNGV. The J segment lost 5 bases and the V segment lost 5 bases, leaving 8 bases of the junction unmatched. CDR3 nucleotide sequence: TGTGCCAGCAGCCCAGGGACAGGGGCGTGGGAGACCCAGTACTTC. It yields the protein CASSPGTGAWETQYF.

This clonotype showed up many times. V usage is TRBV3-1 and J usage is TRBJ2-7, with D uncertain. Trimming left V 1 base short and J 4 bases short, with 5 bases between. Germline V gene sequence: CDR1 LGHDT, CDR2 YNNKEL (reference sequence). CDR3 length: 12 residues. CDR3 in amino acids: CASSQVGYEQYF. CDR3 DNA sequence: TGTGCCAGCAGCCAAGTGGGGTACGAGCAGTACTTC.

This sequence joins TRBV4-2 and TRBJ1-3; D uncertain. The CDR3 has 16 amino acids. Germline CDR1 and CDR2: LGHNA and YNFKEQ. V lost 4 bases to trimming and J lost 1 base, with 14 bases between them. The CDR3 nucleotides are TGTGCCAGCAGCCCCGCGCCTTGGGCGTCTGGAAACACCATATATTTT. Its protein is CASSPAPWASGNTIYF.

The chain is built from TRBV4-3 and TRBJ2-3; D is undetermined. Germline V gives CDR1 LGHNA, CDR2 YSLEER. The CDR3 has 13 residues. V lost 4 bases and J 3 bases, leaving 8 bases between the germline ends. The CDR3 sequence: CASSRGITDTQYF. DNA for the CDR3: TGCGCCAGCAGCCGAGGCATTACAGATACGCAGTATTTT.

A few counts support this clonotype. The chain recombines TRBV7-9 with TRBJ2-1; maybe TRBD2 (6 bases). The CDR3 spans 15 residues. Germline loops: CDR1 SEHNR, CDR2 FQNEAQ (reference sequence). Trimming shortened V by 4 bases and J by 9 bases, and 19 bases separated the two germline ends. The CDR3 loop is CASSSTLGGGLEQFF. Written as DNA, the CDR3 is TGTGCCAGCAGCTCAACTTTGGGGGGAGGTCTTGAGCAGTTCTTC.

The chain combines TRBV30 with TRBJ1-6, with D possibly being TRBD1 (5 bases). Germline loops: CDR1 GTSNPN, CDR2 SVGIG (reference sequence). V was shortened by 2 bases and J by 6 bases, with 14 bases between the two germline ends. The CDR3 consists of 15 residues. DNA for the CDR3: TGTGCCTGGAGTTTCGAGGGGAGATTTAATTCACCCCTCCACTTT. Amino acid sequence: CAWSFEGRFNSPLHF.

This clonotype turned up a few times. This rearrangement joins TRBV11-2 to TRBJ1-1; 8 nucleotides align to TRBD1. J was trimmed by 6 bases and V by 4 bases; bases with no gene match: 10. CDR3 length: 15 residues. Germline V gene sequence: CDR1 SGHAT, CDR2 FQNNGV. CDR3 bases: TGTGCCAGCAGCTCCCGACGGACAGGGTTGGCTGAAGCTTTCTTT. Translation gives CASSSRRTGLAEAFF.

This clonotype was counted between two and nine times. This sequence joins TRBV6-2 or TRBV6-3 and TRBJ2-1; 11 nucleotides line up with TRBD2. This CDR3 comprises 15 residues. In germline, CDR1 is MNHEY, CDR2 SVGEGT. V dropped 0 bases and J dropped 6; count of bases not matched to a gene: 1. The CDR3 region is CASSYSLAGANEQFF. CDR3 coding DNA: TGTGCCAGCAGTTACTCACTAGCGGGAGCCAATGAGCAGTTCTTC.

The CDR3 DNA sequence: TGTGCCTGGAGCGCAGGACTAGCGGGTTACGAGCAGTACTTC. Protein: CAWSAGLAGYEQYF. The genes are TRBV30 and TRBJ2-7; the match to TRBD2 covers 11 bases. V was clipped by 3 bases and J by 4 bases; unmatched bases: 5. The germline gives CDR1 GTSNPN, CDR2 SVGIG (reference sequence). CDR3 size: 14 residues.

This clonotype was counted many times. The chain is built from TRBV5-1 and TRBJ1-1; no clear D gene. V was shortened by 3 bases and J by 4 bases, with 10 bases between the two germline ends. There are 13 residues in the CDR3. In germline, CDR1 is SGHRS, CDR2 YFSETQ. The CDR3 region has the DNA TGCGCCAGCAGCTCTCACACGGGCACTGAAGCTTTCTTT. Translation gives CASSSHTGTEAFF. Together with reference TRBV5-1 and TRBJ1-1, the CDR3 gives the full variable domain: KAGVTQTPRYLIKTRGQQVTLSCSPISGHRSVSWYQQTPGQGLQFLFEYFSETQRNKGNFPGRFSGRQFSNSRSEMNVSTLELGDSALYLCASSSHTGTEAFFGQGTRLTVV.